This is a list of T cell receptor beta chains from one sample in a study of blood T cell repertoires in COVID-19. The table came from immunoSEQ multiplex PCR; TCRdb's copy has only in-frame clones and leaves some out. The table includes 200,000 to 250,000 clones, roughly 84% detected once. The sequencing input was peripheral blood. These receptors all come from a woman of 80 years or more with acute or convalescent COVID-19. Both conserved end residues are part of each CDR3. Each record gives: V gene, CDR3 protein.

>TRBV24-1
CATSDYGQFDYGYTF
>TRBV6-1
CASSEAIGDSPLHF
>TRBV12-3/TRBV12-4
CASSFPDTEAFF
>TRBV6-5
CASSLQGFNYGYTF
>TRBV30
CAWSGPPLANEQFF
>TRBV28
CASSPTVSGYSPLHF
>TRBV3-1/TRBV3-2
CASSQGEYRGTDTQYF
>TRBV7-8
CASRPPGRFNSPLHF
>TRBV11-2
CASSPMGDRGNQPQHF
>TRBV7-9
CASSLARGGRDEQFF
>TRBV10-3
CAISESAGSNYGYTF
>TRBV19
CASSPIVSGANVLTF
>TRBV9
CASSLTQGADTEAFF
>TRBV18
CASSPPLVTDTQYF
>TRBV27
CASSLSSTGGAGYTF
>TRBV18
CASSPNPTGVMTSYEQYF
>TRBV7-2
CASSPNSGGPFF
>TRBV6-9
CASSSRGGAVNEKLFF
>TRBV2
CASSETRAFF
>TRBV7-2
CASRSSGGAYEQYF
>TRBV7-6
CASSMGTSGFYNEQFF
>TRBV10-2
CAILGTSKTDTQYF
>TRBV4-1
CASSPWGHRNTEAFF
>TRBV9
CASSTGTANTGELFF
>TRBV3-1/TRBV3-2
CASSRRQKDTEAFF
>TRBV2
CASRTDRGSYNSPLHF
>TRBV2
CASRGRINQPQHF
>TRBV7-8
CASSLVQTNTGELFF
>TRBV7-8
CASSVVVGPTDTQYF
>TRBV11-3
CASSLVAGSSGEQYF
>TRBV7-3
CASSQNGNTEAFF
>TRBV5-1
CASSPGLAGVTQYF
>TRBV2
CASSGLEADTQYF
>TRBV7-2
CASSLVGGGVSYEQYF
>TRBV7-3
CASSLNPREKLFF
>TRBV4-2
CASSQGGGGYEQYF
>TRBV3-1/TRBV3-2
CASSQGLNTEAFF
>TRBV2
CASIERGTGELFF
>TRBV15
CATSRDKNTGELFF
>TRBV7-8
CASSLVRGNSPLHF
>TRBV19
CAAGQGSNQPQHF
>TRBV5-4
CASSAGTSRSTDTQYF
>TRBV19
CASTFTENTEAFF
>TRBV5-1
CASGPGNNEKLFF
>TRBV7-2
CASSMGAFGTEAFF
>TRBV3-1/TRBV3-2
CASSQATSGEETQYF
>TRBV3-1/TRBV3-2
CASSQDGSGGITEAFF
>TRBV11-3
CASSSTGGRTEAFF
>TRBV24-1
CATSDWGRGSPDTQYF
>TRBV2
CASSEGPSPFF
>TRBV2
CASSDAVNTEAFF
>TRBV2
CASSVRQGARDTQYF
>TRBV28
CASSRTGDSGANVLTF